This is a list of T cell receptor beta chains from one sample in a study of low-dose radiotherapy and immunotherapy resistance in tumors. TCRdb used MiXCR to reprocess the reads, holding one entry per CDR3 protein. Of some 52,000 distinct CDR3 sequences listed, approximately 31% are singletons. The sample consisted of PBMCs, taken after low-dose radiotherapy plus immunotherapy. These receptors were collected from a male donor with rectosigmoid adenocarcinoma. CDR3s include the opening cysteine and the closing phenylalanine or tryptophan. A D gene is named only where the DNA matches it firmly. Some rows have no size entry. The others give once, few or many, or a class for an expanded clone.

v_gene,d_gene,abundance,j_gene,CDR3aa,CDR3nt
TRBV10-3,NA,many,TRBJ1-1,CAISEGRGFVALNTEAFF,TGTGCCATCAGTGAGGGGAGGGGGTTCGTGGCTCTCAACACTGAAGCTTTCTTT
TRBV9,NA,few,TRBJ1-1,CASSVGQVNTEAFF,TGTGCCAGCAGCGTAGGGCAGGTGAACACTGAAGCTTTCTTT
TRBV5-1,TRBD2,NA,TRBJ2-7,CASSMTSGTDEQYF,TGCGCCAGCAGCATGACTAGCGGGACGGACGAGCAGTACTTC
TRBV18,NA,many,TRBJ2-5,CASSPPGEETQYF,TGTGCCAGCTCACCCCCCGGAGAGGAGACCCAGTACTTC
TRBV5-1,NA,few,TRBJ2-2,CASSFGLNTGELFF,TGCGCCAGCAGCTTCGGACTGAACACCGGGGAGCTGTTTTTT
TRBV29-1,NA,many,TRBJ2-5,CSVDGGALQETQYF,TGCAGCGTTGATGGGGGGGCACTACAAGAGACCCAGTACTTC
TRBV3-1,NA,NA,TRBJ1-1,CASSPYHGDTEAFF,TGTGCCAGCAGTCCCTACCACGGAGACACTGAAGCTTTCTTT
TRBV4-1,NA,medium-sized,TRBJ2-2,CASSLSAHDTGELFF,TGCGCCAGCAGCCTTTCCGCGCACGACACCGGGGAGCTGTTTTTT
TRBV11-3,NA,NA,TRBJ2-1,CASSRRGIAGNEQFF,TGTGCCAGCAGCAGGCGCGGGATAGCTGGCAATGAGCAGTTCTTC
TRBV9,NA,many,TRBJ1-4,CASSVRDWEKLFF,TGTGCCAGCAGCGTTAGAGATTGGGAAAAACTGTTTTTT
TRBV7-9,NA,many,TRBJ2-1,CASSRPGSHGNEQFF,TGTGCCAGCAGCCGACCGGGGTCTCATGGCAATGAGCAGTTCTTC